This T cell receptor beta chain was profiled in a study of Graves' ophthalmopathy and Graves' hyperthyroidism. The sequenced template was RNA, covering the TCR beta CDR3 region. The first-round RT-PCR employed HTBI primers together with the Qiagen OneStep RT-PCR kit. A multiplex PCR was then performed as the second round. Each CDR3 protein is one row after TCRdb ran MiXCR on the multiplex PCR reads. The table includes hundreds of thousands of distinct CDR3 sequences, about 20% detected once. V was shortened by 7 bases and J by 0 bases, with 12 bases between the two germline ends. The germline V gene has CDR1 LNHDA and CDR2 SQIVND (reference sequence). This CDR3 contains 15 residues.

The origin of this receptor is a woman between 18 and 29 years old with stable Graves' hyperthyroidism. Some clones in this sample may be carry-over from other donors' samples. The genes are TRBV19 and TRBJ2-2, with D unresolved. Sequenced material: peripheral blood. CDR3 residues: CASTGSVSNTGELFF. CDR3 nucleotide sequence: TGTGCCAGTACTGGCAGCGTGTCGAACACCGGGGAGCTGTTTTTT.